This TCR beta chain was documented in a study of T cell responses to AZD1222 COVID-19 vaccine. Repertoires were generated with immunoSEQ multiplex PCR, while TCRdb's copy carries only in-frame clones and drops some. The sample contains 100,000 to 150,000 clones, around 87% of which appear only once. The V end was cut by 3 bases, the J end by 6 bases, with 6 bases between. CDR1 and CDR2 (germline): MDHEN, SYDVKM. The CDR3 runs to 11 residues. The input for sequencing was peripheral blood, taken on day 0 of AZD1222 vaccination. The chain uses TRBV28 and TRBJ2-7; D is ambiguous. This clonotype was obtained from an adult in good health. The CDR3 sequence: CASSLTAEQYF. Written as DNA, the CDR3 is TGTGCCAGCAGTTTGACCGCCGAGCAGTACTTC. Full variable domain (rest looked up from reference TRBV28 and TRBJ2-7): DVKVTQSSRYLVKRTGEKVFLECVQDMDHENMFWYRQDPGLGLRLIYFSYDVKMKEKGDIPEGYSVSREKKERFSLILESASTNQTSMYLCASSLTAEQYFGPGTRLTVT.